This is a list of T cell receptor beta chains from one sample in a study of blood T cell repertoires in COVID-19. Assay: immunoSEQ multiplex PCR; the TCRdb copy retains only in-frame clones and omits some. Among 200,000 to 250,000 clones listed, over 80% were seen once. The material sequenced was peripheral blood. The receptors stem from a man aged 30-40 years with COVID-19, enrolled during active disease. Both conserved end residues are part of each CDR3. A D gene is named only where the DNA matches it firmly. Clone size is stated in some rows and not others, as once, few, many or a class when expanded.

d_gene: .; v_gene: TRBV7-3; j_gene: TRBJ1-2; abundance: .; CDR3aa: CASSLAPGEDYGYTF; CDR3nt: TGTGCCAGCAGCTTAGCTCCAGGGGAAGACTATGGCTACACCTTC
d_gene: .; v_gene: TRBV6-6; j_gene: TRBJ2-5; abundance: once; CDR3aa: CASRTPSWGERETQYF; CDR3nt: TGTGCCAGCAGAACCCCATCGTGGGGGGAGCGAGAGACCCAGTACTTC
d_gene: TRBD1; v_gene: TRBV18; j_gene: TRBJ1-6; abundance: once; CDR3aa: CASSPRDRGPSPLHF; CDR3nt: TGTGCCAGCTCACCACGGGACAGGGGGCCTTCACCCCTCCACTTT
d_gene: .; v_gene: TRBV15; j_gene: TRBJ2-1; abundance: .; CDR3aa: CATSRTGSSYNEQFF; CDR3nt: TGTGCCACCAGCAGAACCGGTAGCTCCTACAATGAGCAGTTCTTC
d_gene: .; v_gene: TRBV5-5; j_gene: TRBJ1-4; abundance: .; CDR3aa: CASSLLRPGLNDKLFF; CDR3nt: TGTGCCAGCAGCCTCCTCAGGCCAGGACTTAATGACAAACTGTTTTTT
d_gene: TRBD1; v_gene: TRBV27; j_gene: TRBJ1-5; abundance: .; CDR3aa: CASSSDRVYQPQHF; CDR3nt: TGTGCCAGCAGTTCTGACAGGGTCTATCAGCCCCAGCATTTT
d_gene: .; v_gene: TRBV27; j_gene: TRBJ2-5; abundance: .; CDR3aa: CASSQGQSDVPKTQYF; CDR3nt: TGTGCCAGCAGCCAAGGACAGAGCGATGTCCCGAAGACCCAGTACTTC
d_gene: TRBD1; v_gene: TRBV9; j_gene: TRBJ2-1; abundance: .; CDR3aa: CASSVGQGDRFF; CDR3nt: TGTGCCAGCAGCGTTGGACAGGGTGATCGGTTCTTC
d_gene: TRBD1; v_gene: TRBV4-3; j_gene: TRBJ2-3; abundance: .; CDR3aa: CASSQGTGPKDTQYF; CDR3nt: TGCGCCAGCAGCCAAGGGACAGGGCCAAAGGATACGCAGTATTTT
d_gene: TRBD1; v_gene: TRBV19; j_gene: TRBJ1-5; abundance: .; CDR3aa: CASSQDRDQPQHF; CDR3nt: TGTGCCAGTAGTCAGGACAGGGATCAGCCCCAGCATTTT
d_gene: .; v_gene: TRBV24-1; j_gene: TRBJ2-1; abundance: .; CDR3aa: CATSDRGVGGQRSYNEQFF; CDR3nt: TGTGCCACCAGTGATAGAGGGGTGGGGGGACAGAGGTCCTACAATGAGCAGTTCTTC
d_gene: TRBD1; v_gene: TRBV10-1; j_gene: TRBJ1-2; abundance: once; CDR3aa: CASSPDRGPNYGYTF; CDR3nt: TGCGCCAGCAGTCCGGACAGGGGGCCTAACTATGGCTACACCTTC
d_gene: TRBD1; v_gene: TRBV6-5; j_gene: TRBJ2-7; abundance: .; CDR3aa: CASSYRDRDSPREQYF; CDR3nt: TGTGCCAGCAGTTACAGAGACCGGGACAGCCCTCGGGAGCAGTACTTC
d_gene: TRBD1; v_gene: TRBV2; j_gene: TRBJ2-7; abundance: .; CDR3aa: CASLMPDRVSYEQYF; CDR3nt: TGTGCCTCCCTCATGCCGGACAGGGTATCCTACGAGCAGTACTTC
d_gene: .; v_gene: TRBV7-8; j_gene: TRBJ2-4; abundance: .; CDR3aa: CASSLGGVGAWGKNIQYF; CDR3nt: TGTGCCAGCAGCTTAGGAGGCGTGGGGGCTTGGGGCAAAAACATTCAGTACTTC
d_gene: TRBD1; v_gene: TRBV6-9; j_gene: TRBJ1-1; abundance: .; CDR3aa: CASSYRGQGPDEAFF; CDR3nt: TGTGCCAGCAGTTACCGAGGACAGGGGCCCGATGAAGCTTTCTTT
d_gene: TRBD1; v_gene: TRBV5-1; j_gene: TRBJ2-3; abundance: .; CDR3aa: CASSLVDRGGEPDTQYF; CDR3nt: TGCGCCAGCAGCTTGGTGGACAGGGGCGGGGAACCAGATACGCAGTATTTT
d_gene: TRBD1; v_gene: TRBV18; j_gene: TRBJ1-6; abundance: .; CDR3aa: CASSLLDRVQSPLHF; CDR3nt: TGTGCCAGCTCACTCCTGGACAGGGTGCAATCACCCCTCCACTTT
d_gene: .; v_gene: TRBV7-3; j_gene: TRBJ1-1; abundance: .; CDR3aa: CASSSTFNTEAFF; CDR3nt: TGTGCCAGCAGCTCAACCTTTAACACTGAAGCTTTCTTT
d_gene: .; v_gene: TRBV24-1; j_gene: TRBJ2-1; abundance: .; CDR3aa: CATSDYFYNEQFF; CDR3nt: TGTGCCACCAGTGATTACTTTTACAATGAGCAGTTCTTC
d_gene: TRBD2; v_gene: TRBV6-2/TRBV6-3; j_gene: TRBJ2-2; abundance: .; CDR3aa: CASSYPSGGTDTGELFF; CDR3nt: TGTGCCAGCAGTTACCCTAGCGGGGGGACGGACACCGGGGAGCTGTTTTTT
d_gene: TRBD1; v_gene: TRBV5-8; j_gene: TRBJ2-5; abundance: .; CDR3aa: CASDRGGETQYF; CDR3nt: TGTGCCAGCGACAGGGGAGGAGAGACCCAGTACTTC
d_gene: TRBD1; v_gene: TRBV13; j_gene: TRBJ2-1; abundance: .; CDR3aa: CASSSERTGRINNEQFF; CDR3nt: TGTGCCAGCAGCTCCGAAAGGACAGGCAGAATCAACAATGAGCAGTTCTTC